This record looks at one T cell receptor beta chain sequence and its context. Its target is not known. The sample is drawn from a study of shared clonotypes between healthy human individuals. For the study at large: Aged 18 to 49, the donors were two women and a few men.

V lost 6 bases and J lost 7; bases outside the gene matches: 7. The CDR3 has 13 amino acids. The germline V gene encodes CDR1 LNHDA and CDR2 SQIVND (reference sequence). Terminally differentiated effector memory CD45RA+ cells were left out of the naive CD8 fraction, which was CD45RO-negative and positively selected for CCR7. The assay was immunoSEQ multiplex PCR, and TCRdb's table has in-frame clones only and misses some. Among about 2 million clones listed, around 96% were seen once. Findings and limits, study-wide: Sequencing depth was expected to influence donor clonotype sharing. Naive subsets tended to show greater estimated richness than memory subsets. Since donors were few, the genetic and exposure-history diversity represented was limited.

The sequence was obtained from a man aged 18-30 years in good health. This rearrangement joins TRBV19 to TRBJ1-1; 8 bases are shared with TRBD1. The sequenced sample consisted of naive CD8+ T cells sorted from blood. The CDR3: CASSSWTGSEAFF. The CDR3 bases are TGTGCCAGTAGCTCGTGGACAGGGAGTGAAGCTTTCTTT.